Listed below are T cell receptor beta chains from one sample, sequenced in a study of cytomegalovirus exposure and HLA in healthy donors. Measured with immunoSEQ multiplex PCR; TCRdb has only the in-frame clones, and not every one. The sample shows around 130,000 clones, 60% to 85% of them seen only once. What was sequenced was PBMCs. The receptors come from a man aged 35 to 55 in good health and CMV-seronegative. Each CDR3 is given with its conserved first and last residue. Fields, in order: V gene, D gene, clone size, CDR3 protein. The D gene is left open where the match is weak. Some rows mark clone size as missing; the rest say once, few, many or name a class of expanded clone.

>TRBV5-4|.|.
CASSLAGEMNTEAFF
>TRBV27|TRBD2|few
CASKLKGRGGTDTQYF
>TRBV19|TRBD1|.
CASSAQGAAETQYF
>TRBV19|.|.
CASSQGYTDTQYF
>TRBV5-4|TRBD2|once
CASSLSGGYEQYF
>TRBV28|.|.
CASSSAVETQYF
>TRBV28|.|few
CASSPPDSFYGYTF
>TRBV30|.|.
CAWSVRGDQSFGEQYF
>TRBV14|TRBD2|few
CASRGGTGELFF
>TRBV6-5|TRBD1|.
CATRDREGNQPQHF
>TRBV28|TRBD1|.
CASSSDRVQETQYF
>TRBV7-9|.|.
CASSDRDKQETQYF
>TRBV18|TRBD1|.
CASSWDRGEAFF
>TRBV6-5|TRBD1|few
CASSATGKDEKLFF
>TRBV4-1|.|.
CASSQGTGQYF
>TRBV7-9|TRBD1|once
CSSTLRQGGTTNEKLFF
>TRBV6-5|.|.
CASSYSRGSNYGYTF
>TRBV7-9|.|once
CASSGQTGLTIYEQYF
>TRBV28|.|.
CASSRDGTTYSQPQHF
>TRBV4-2|.|few
CASSPSPDSLDEQFF
>TRBV10-3|TRBD1|.
CAISDMIGRGLETQYF
>TRBV30|TRBD1|.
CAWSLTDRLDQPQHF
>TRBV7-9|TRBD1|.
CASLGQGDGYTF
>TRBV4-3|TRBD2|.
CASSPGLAYNEQFF
>TRBV5-6|.|.
CASSSFRYGYTF
>TRBV27|TRBD2|few
CASSSIGTSGIGETQYF
>TRBV19|TRBD1|.
CASHRGDTGELFF
>TRBV27|.|few
CASSYFRGSAEAFF
>TRBV7-3|.|.
CASSYIPNTGELFF
>TRBV29-1|TRBD2|.
CSVEFPSGSMETQYF
>TRBV4-1|TRBD1|.
CASSPDQQGWNSPLHF
>TRBV19|TRBD1|few
CASKDRMNTEAFF
>TRBV6-1|.|.
CASSEANRNPNTEAFF
>TRBV28|TRBD1|few
CASSLTQGADYGYTF
>TRBV5-1|.|.
CASSLSLLSSGNTIYF
>TRBV30|.|.
CAWRYQGISGYTF
>TRBV6-5|TRBD2|.
CASSRASGYNEQFF
>TRBV7-9|TRBD2|once
CASSPPHGLAGGPNEQFF
>TRBV7-2|.|.
CASSLDWHLASTDTQYF
>TRBV6-1|.|.
CASGQGLPLHF
>TRBV6-1|TRBD2|.
CASSEEGGTSASSYEQYF
>TRBV5-1|TRBD1|.
CASSLDGQGVQETQYF
>TRBV7-2|TRBD2|once
CASSSPSGGTPRTDTQYF
>TRBV5-8|TRBD2|.
CASSSAGTSGGAYNEQFF
>TRBV5-6|TRBD1|.
CASSRGTGYEQYF
>TRBV6-6|TRBD2|.
CATTQAGDYNEQFF
>TRBV6-6|.|few
CASSYSAAAGTDTQYF
>TRBV11-2|TRBD1|.
CASSLTGTPGNTIYF
>TRBV5-6|.|.
CASSLGGGTGANVLTF
>TRBV7-9|TRBD1|.
CSSSLDRAQTTDTEAFF
>TRBV28|TRBD1|.
CASSSSGGDKYTEAFF
>TRBV5-1|TRBD2|.
CASSLRFTGGQETQYF